This T cell receptor (beta chain) was captured in a study of OX40 agonist ivuxolimab in advanced cancers. In the study overall: Head and neck, renal cell, melanoma or hepatocellular carcinoma were the cancers that dose-escalation patients had. Study results and limitations: Relative to CD4+, CD8+ T cells held more expanded clones on average.

Points on this clone: Its antigen is undetermined.

The investigators sampled blood at baseline, at cycle 4 day 1, and at cycle 7 day 1. Assay: immunoSEQ multiplex PCR; the TCRdb copy retains only in-frame clones and omits some. Among nearly 85,000 clones listed, 70% to 90% were seen once. CDR3 length: 15 residues. Germline V gene sequence: CDR1 SGHVS, CDR2 FQNEAQ. Unmatched junction bases numbered 5, after V lost 4 bases and J lost 2 bases. The J gene is TRBJ2-3, the V gene TRBV7-8; TRBD2 aligns across 8 bases. The TCR was taken from an adult with an advanced solid tumor such as melanoma, head and neck, liver or kidney cancer. The input for sequencing was CD4+ or CD8+ T cells sorted from blood, taken in a trial of the OX40 agonist ivuxolimab. CDR3 in amino acids: CASSYTSGPTDTQYF. CDR3 in DNA: TGTGCCAGCAGCTATACTAGCGGACCCACAGATACGCAGTATTTT. The variable domain in full, completed from reference TRBV7-8 and TRBJ2-3, reads GAGVSQSPRYKVAKRGQDVALRCDPISGHVSLFWYQQALGQGPEFLTYFQNEAQLDKSGLPSDRFFAERPEGSVSTLKIQRTQQEDSAVYLCASSYTSGPTDTQYFGPGTRLTVL.